Detailed here is one T cell receptor beta chain. Assay: immunoSEQ multiplex PCR; the TCRdb copy retains only in-frame clones and omits some. The table has some 1,600,000 clones, approximately 98% seen once; the top ten hold roughly 0.42%. This sample is drawn from a study of shared clonotypes between healthy human individuals. At the level of the study: Per-donor plates numbered three CD4 naive, three CD4 memory, two CD8 naive and one CD8 memory.

Caucasian adults living in Nashville, Tennessee, provided all samples. CDR3 size: 14 residues. Unmatched junction bases numbered 9, after V lost 5 bases and J lost 6 bases. Germline CDR1 KGHSH, CDR2 LQKENI. The specimen sequenced was naive CD4+ T cells sorted from blood. The sample's subset: CD45RA+ positively selected. The genes are TRBV18 and TRBJ1-2; 7 positions match TRBD1. The receptor was derived from a man younger than 45 in good health. The CDR3 region has the DNA TGTGCCAGCTCAGCCCTGACAGGGATCGATGGCTACACCTTC. Its translation is CASSALTGIDGYTF.